The T cell receptor (beta chain) described here comes from a study of T cell responses to AZD1222 COVID-19 vaccine. Overall study: The analysis combined second doses at about 4 or about 12 weeks. The study's findings and limits: There were repertoire samples only from the period after the peak T cell response. Females outnumbered males among donors, who were mostly white British; clonal diversity was possibly underestimated.

Generated by immunoSEQ multiplex PCR, the TCRdb table keeps only in-frame clones and is missing some. The repertoire holds about 180,000 clones, with 75% to 90% as singletons. The sample holds one count of this clone. Its matching antigen is unknown. V gave up 3 bases and J gave up 4 bases, with 16 bases separating them. The CDR3 runs to 14 residues. The germline CDR1 and CDR2 sequences are GTSNPN and SVGIG (reference sequence). This chain connects TRBV30 to TRBJ2-7; TRBD1 might be the D (6 bases). The sequencing used peripheral blood, collected on day 0 of AZD1222 vaccination. This receptor was identified in an adult in good health. The CDR3: CAWRRQDSRYEQYF. CDR3 in DNA: TGTGCCTGGAGGAGACAGGACTCAAGGTACGAGCAGTACTTC.